Below, 23 T cell receptor beta chains from the same sample are listed, as sequenced in a study of T-cell reconstitution after alpha-beta-depleted transplantation in children. Unique molecular identifiers were incorporated into the prepared TCRbeta library. TCRdb reanalysed the PCR reads using MiXCR and keeps one entry per CDR3 protein. The sample holds 200,000 or so distinct CDR3 sequences, approximately 6.9% seen once. Sequencing used PBMCs, obtained before TCRalphabeta/CD19-depleted stem cell transplant. The source of these receptors is a boy aged 2-9 years with acute lymphoblastic leukemia, due to receive a stem cell transplant.

The chain joins TRBV7-2 to TRBJ2-2; tentatively, D is TRBD2 (6 bases). The CDR3 runs 13 residues. CDR1 and CDR2 (germline): SGHTA, FQGNSA. V was clipped by 7 bases and J by 1 base, with 7 bases between them. In DNA form, the CDR3 reads TGTGCCAGCACTAGCGAGAACACCGGGGAGCTGTTTTTT. Protein sequence: CASTSENTGELFF.

This clonotype was seen repeatedly, ten times or more. V and J are TRBV2 and TRBJ2-7, with 9 positions matching TRBD2. V was pared by 8 bases and J by 2 bases, with 10 bases of the junction left unmatched. CDR3 length: 15 residues. Germline lookup yields CDR1 SNHLY and CDR2 FYNNEI. CDR3 in amino acids: CASGGWREGPYEQYF. CDR3 DNA: TGTGCCAGCGGTGGATGGCGGGAGGGTCCCTACGAGCAGTACTTC.

The chain has TRBV30 and TRBJ1-4, with D perhaps TRBD1 (5 bases). CDR1 is GTSNPN and CDR2 is SVGIG in the germline V gene (reference sequence). The V end was cut by 5 bases, the J end by 7 bases, with 17 bases between. CDR3 size: 14 residues. DNA of the CDR3: TGTGCCTGGCGACCGAGGGGAGAAGGTGAAAAACTGTTTTTT. Encoded protein: CAWRPRGEGEKLFF.

This clonotype was picked up many times. The chain recombines TRBV6-2 or TRBV6-3 with TRBJ1-6; D not resolved. The CDR3 extends over 13 amino acids. V was shortened by 7 bases and J by 9 bases, with 13 bases between the two germline ends. The germline CDR1 and CDR2 sequences are MNHEY and SVGEGT. CDR3: CASMREVVSPLHF. CDR3 sequence (DNA): TGTGCCAGCATGAGAGAGGTAGTTTCACCCCTCCACTTT.

This chain connects TRBV7-2 to TRBJ2-7; 11 positions match TRBD2. The trim removed 5 bases at V and 2 bases at J, leaving 8 bases unmatched. The CDR3 extends over 16 amino acids. The germline V gene has CDR1 SGHTA and CDR2 FQGNSA. CDR3: CASSLEPGLAAYEQYF. CDR3 DNA sequence: TGTGCCAGCAGCCTCGAACCGGGACTAGCGGCCTACGAGCAGTACTTC. The entire variable domain, with the rest obtained from reference TRBV7-2 and TRBJ2-7, is as follows: GAGVSQSPSNKVTEKGKDVELRCDPISGHTALYWYRQSLGQGLEFLIYFQGNSAPDKSGLPSDRFSAERTGGSVSTLTIQRTQQEDSAVYLCASSLEPGLAAYEQYFGPGTRLTVT.

CDR3 protein: CASSPPPAGGPNEQFF. The CDR3 bases are TGTGCCAGCAGTCCCCCCCCAGCGGGGGGGCCTAATGAGCAGTTCTTC. The rearrangement joins TRBV12-3 or TRBV12-4 to TRBJ2-1; 10 bases line up with TRBD2. V lost 5 bases, J lost 7 bases, and 11 bases stayed unmatched. This CDR3 comprises 16 residues.

This clonotype was recorded at least ten times. The chain joins TRBV12-3 or TRBV12-4 to TRBJ2-2, with unresolved D. The CDR3 totals 13 residues. The V end was cut by 3 bases, the J end by 1 base, with 3 bases between. The CDR3 nucleotides read TGTGCCAGCAGTTTTTGGAACACCGGGGAGCTGTTTTTT. Translating it yields CASSFWNTGELFF.

This chain uses TRBV2 with TRBJ2-1; D is unclear. V gave up 4 bases and J gave up 10 bases, with 5 bases separating them. CDR1 SNHLY and CDR2 FYNNEI come from the germline V gene. CDR3 size: 10 residues. The CDR3 here is CASSVGEQFF. CDR3 coding DNA: TGTGCCAGCAGTGTGGGCGAGCAGTTCTTC.

This clonotype was detected many times. Germline and junction disagree at one end, which may indicate a read error. The chain couples TRBV12-3 or TRBV12-4 to TRBJ2-6, with D possibly TRBD1 on 6 matching bases. This CDR3 has 15 amino acids. The CDR3 DNA sequence: TGTGCCAGCAGCTTAGGGGGCTCTGGGGCCAACGTCCTGACTTTC. Protein: CASSLGGSGANVLTF.

This clonotype came up many times. The chain couples TRBV20-1 to TRBJ2-7; 8 nucleotides match TRBD2. Germline V gene data show CDR1 as DFQATT and CDR2 as SNEGSKA (reference sequence). V was clipped by 0 bases and J by 0 bases; unmatched bases: 4. There are 15 residues in the CDR3. The CDR3 DNA follows: TGCAGTGCTAGAGATATAGCGGGGAGCTCCTACGAGCAGTACTTC. As protein: CSARDIAGSSYEQYF.

This clonotype ranks as medium-sized (0.01 to 0.1%). This chain links TRBV7-2 with TRBJ2-1; 12 bases line up with TRBD2. J was trimmed by 4 bases and V by 4 bases; bases with no gene match: 8. The CDR3 totals 17 residues. CDR1 SGHTA and CDR2 FQGNSA come from the germline V gene. CDR3 sequence reads: CASSSPSTSGGYNEQFF. As DNA, the CDR3 is TGTGCCAGCAGCTCCCCTTCTACTAGCGGGGGGTACAATGAGCAGTTCTTC. The whole variable domain, remainder taken from reference TRBV7-2 and TRBJ2-1, is GAGVSQSPSNKVTEKGKDVELRCDPISGHTALYWYRQSLGQGLEFLIYFQGNSAPDKSGLPSDRFSAERTGGSVSTLTIQRTQQEDSAVYLCASSSPSTSGGYNEQFFGPGTRLTVL.

This clonotype was counted ten times or more. The CDR3 nucleotides read TGTGCCAGCAGCCTCTTCACGGGGCCGAACACCGGGGAGCTGTTTTTT. As protein: CASSLFTGPNTGELFF. The chain joins TRBV9 to TRBJ2-2; perhaps D is TRBD1 or TRBD2 (5 bases each). V lost 4 bases and J 0 bases, leaving 13 bases between the germline ends. The CDR3 is 16 residues long. Per germline, CDR1 SGDLS and CDR2 YYNGEE.

In this sample, this clonotype turned up many times. This chain links TRBV7-2 with TRBJ2-3; D call uncertain. With 5 bases removed from V and 3 bases from J, the gap between germline ends came to 15 bases. The CDR3 is 15 residues long. Germline V gene sequence: CDR1 SGHTA, CDR2 FQGNSA. This chain's CDR3 is CASSHDSHRTDTQYF. The CDR3, as DNA: TGTGCCAGCAGCCACGACTCCCATCGTACAGATACGCAGTATTTT.

This clonotype was seen ten or more times. The rearrangement links TRBV5-1 to TRBJ1-4, with D perhaps TRBD1 (6 bases). Germline V gene sequence: CDR1 SGHRS, CDR2 YFSETQ. This CDR3 has 16 amino acids. The V gene lost 2 bases and the J gene lost 0 bases, with 11 bases spanning the gap. The CDR3 loop is CASSFARGATNEKLFF. The CDR3, as DNA: TGCGCCAGCAGCTTTGCCAGGGGTGCAACTAATGAAAAACTGTTTTTT.

This clonotype came up many times. This chain connects TRBV7-2 to TRBJ2-1, with 7 bases lining up with TRBD2. The CDR3 is made up of 15 amino acids. Germline V gene data show CDR1 as SGHTA and CDR2 as FQGNSA. V was pared by 5 bases and J by 9 bases, with 13 bases of the junction left unmatched. CDR3 in DNA: TGTGCCAGCAGCCCCGGGGTTCCCACGGGGGGTGAGCAGTTCTTC. Translated: CASSPGVPTGGEQFF.

This clonotype was counted many times. The chain employs TRBV29-1 and TRBJ2-7; D possibly corresponds to TRBD1 (5 bases). V shed 6 bases and J shed 1 base, with 16 bases lying between them. The CDR3 covers 14 residues. Per the germline V gene, CDR1 is SQVTM and CDR2 is ANQGSEA. Written as DNA, the CDR3 is TGCAGCGTCAAGGACCGAGACAGTTCCTACGAGCAGTACTTC. Protein sequence: CSVKDRDSSYEQYF.

V gene TRBV10-2 combines with J gene TRBJ2-2; tentatively, D is TRBD1 or TRBD2 (5 bases each). Germline values: CDR1 WSHSY, CDR2 SAAADI. V lost 7 bases and J lost 2, with 8 bases in between. This CDR3 is built from 13 residues. In nucleotides, the CDR3 is TGCGCCAGCACCGGGACCAACACCGGGGAGCTGTTTTTT. Protein product: CASTGTNTGELFF.

The rearrangement uses TRBV7-9 and TRBJ2-7; D is ambiguous. CDR1 and CDR2 from the germline V gene are SEHNR and FQNEAQ (reference sequence). V was shortened by 5 bases and J by 5 bases, with 13 bases between the two germline ends. CDR3 length equals 13 residues. The CDR3 DNA sequence: TGTGCCAGCAGCATCCTGCCCGGAAACGAGCAGTACTTC. Amino acid sequence: CASSILPGNEQYF.

This clonotype was picked up many times. This sequence joins TRBV20-1 and TRBJ2-1; TRBD2 matches at 7 bases. This CDR3 is built from 15 residues. The V and J ends lost 6 bases and 7 bases, in that order; junction bases with no gene match: 15. Germline V gives CDR1 DFQATT, CDR2 SNEGSKA (reference sequence). CDR3 coding DNA: TGCAGTGCCCCCCTCGGGGGGTCCTACGGTAATGAGCAGTTCTTC. Translated: CSAPLGGSYGNEQFF.

This clonotype was observed at least ten times. The rearrangement uses TRBV7-9 and TRBJ2-1, with 8 nucleotides matching TRBD2. Trimming removed 5 bases from V and 14 bases from J; junction bases left unmatched: 5. The CDR3 totals 11 residues. Germline V gene sequence: CDR1 SEHNR, CDR2 FQNEAQ (reference sequence). The CDR3 DNA sequence: TGTGCCAGCAGCCGCGGACTAGCAAAGTTCTTC. It encodes CASSRGLAKFF.

This clonotype was picked up a small number of times. The chain joins TRBV7-9 to TRBJ2-2; 8 nucleotides align to TRBD1. CDR1 is SEHNR, CDR2 FQNEAQ, per germline (reference sequence). CDR3 size: 13 residues. The V gene end was trimmed by 4 bases and the J gene end by 6 bases; junction bases not matched to a gene: 1. The CDR3, as DNA: TGTGCCAGCAGCTCCAGGGGGCCCGGGGAGCTGTTTTTT. This encodes CASSSRGPGELFF.

This clonotype was detected only a few times. V and J are TRBV20-1 and TRBJ2-7; possible D gene TRBD1, 7 bases. The CDR3 totals 14 residues. Germline V CDR1 and CDR2: DFQATT, SNEGSKA (reference sequence). Trimming left V 5 bases short and J 1 base short, with 15 bases between. The CDR3 bases are TGCAGTGCTCCCCCCAGGGGGGTTTCCTACGAGCAGTACTTC. Protein product: CSAPPRGVSYEQYF.

At least ten counts were recorded for this clonotype. The rearrangement links TRBV29-1 to TRBJ2-3; 9 positions match TRBD2. The CDR3 has 16 residues. After removal of 0 bases from V and 3 bases from J, the junction contained 7 bases not matched to a gene. The V gene's germline CDR1 is SQVTM and CDR2 ANQGSEA. The CDR3: CSVEDPRSGRTDTQYF. Written as DNA, the CDR3 is TGCAGCGTTGAAGATCCGAGGAGCGGGAGGACAGATACGCAGTATTTT.